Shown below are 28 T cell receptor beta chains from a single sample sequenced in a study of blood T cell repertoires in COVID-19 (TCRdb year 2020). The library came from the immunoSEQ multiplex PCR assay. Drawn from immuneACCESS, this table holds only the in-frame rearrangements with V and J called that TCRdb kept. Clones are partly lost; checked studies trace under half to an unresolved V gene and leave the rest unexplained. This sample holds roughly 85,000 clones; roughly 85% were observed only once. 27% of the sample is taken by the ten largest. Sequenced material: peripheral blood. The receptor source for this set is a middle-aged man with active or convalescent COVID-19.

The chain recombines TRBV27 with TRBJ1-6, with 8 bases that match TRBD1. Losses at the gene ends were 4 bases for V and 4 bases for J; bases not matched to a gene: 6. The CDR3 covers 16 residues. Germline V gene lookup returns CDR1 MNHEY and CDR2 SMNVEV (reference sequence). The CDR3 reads CASSSRTGLYNSPLHF. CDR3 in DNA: TGTGCCAGCAGTTCCCGGACAGGGCTTTATAATTCACCCCTCCACTTT.

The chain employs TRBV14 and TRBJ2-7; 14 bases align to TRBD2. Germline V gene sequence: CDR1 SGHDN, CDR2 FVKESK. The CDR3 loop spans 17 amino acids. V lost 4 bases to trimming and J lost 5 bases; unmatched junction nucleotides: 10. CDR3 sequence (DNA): TGTGCCAGCAGCCCCCAATACTCGGGACTAGCGGGAGACGAGCAGTACTTC. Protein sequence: CASSPQYSGLAGDEQYF.

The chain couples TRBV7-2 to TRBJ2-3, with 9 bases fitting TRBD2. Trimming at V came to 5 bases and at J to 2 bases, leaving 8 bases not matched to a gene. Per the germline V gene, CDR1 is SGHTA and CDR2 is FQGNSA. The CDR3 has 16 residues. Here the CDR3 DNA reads TGTGCCAGCAGCCCCCTGGGCGGGGGGGCCACAGATACGCAGTATTTT. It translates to CASSPLGGGATDTQYF.

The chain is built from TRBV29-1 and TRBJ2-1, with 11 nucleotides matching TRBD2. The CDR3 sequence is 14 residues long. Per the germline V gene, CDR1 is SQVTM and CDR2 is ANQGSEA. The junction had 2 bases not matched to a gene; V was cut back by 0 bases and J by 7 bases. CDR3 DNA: TGCAGCGTTGAAGACTGGACTAGCGGGAATGAGCAGTTCTTC. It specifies CSVEDWTSGNEQFF.

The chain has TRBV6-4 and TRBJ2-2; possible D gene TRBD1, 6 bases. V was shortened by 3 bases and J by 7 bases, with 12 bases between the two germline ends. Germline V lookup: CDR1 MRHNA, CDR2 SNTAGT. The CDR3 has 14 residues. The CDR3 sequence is CASSEMAGVGELFF. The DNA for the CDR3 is TGTGCCAGCAGTGAGATGGCAGGGGTCGGGGAGCTGTTTTTT.

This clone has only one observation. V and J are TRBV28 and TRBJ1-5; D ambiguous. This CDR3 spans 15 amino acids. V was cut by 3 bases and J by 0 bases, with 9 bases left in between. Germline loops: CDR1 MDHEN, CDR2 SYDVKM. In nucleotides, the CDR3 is TGTGCCAGCAGTTTGCCCGACTATAGCAATCAGCCCCAGCATTTT. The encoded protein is CASSLPDYSNQPQHF.

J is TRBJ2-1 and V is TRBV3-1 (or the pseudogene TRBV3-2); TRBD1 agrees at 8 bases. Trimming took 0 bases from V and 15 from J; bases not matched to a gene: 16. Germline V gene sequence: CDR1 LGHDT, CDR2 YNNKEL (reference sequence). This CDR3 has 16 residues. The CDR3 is CASSQEGQGLAKRLFF. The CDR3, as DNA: TGTGCCAGCAGCCAAGAAGGACAGGGTCTTGCCAAACGCCTGTTCTTC.

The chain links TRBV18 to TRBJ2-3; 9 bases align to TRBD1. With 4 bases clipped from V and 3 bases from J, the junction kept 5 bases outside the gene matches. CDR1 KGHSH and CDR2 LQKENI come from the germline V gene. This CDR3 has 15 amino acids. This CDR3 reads CASSRDREGTDTQYF. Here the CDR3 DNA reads TGTGCCAGCTCACGGGACAGGGAGGGGACAGATACGCAGTATTTT.

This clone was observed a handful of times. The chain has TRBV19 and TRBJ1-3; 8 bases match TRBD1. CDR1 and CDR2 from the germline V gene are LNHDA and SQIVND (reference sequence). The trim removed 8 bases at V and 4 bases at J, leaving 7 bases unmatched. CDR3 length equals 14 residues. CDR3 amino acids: CASGTTGGGNTIYF. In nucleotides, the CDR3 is TGTGCCAGTGGAACCACAGGGGGAGGAAACACCATATATTTT.

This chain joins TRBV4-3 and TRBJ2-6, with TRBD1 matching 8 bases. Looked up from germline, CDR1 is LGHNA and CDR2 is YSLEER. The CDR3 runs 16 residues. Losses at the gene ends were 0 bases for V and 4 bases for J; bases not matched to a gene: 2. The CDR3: CASSQETGEGANVLTF. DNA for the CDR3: TGCGCCAGCAGCCAAGAGACAGGGGAAGGGGCCAACGTCCTGACTTTC.

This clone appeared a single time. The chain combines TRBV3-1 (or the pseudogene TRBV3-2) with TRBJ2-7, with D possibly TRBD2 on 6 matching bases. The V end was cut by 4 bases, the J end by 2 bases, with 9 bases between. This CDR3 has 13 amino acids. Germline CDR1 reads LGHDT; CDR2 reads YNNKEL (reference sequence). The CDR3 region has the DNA TGTGCCAGCAGCCTGCGGGGACCCTACGAGCAGTACTTC. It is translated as CASSLRGPYEQYF.

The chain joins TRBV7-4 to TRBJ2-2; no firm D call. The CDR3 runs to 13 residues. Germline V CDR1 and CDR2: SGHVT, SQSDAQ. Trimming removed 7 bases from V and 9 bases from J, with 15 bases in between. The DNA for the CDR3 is TGTGCCAGCATCATCAGACGGGTGAGGGAGCTGTTTTTT. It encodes CASIIRRVRELFF. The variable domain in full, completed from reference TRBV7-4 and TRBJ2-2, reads GAGVSQSPRYKVAKRGRDVALRCDSISGHVTLYWYRQTLGQGSEVLTYSQSDAQRDKSGRPSGRFSAERPERSVSTLKIQRTEQGDSAVYLCASIIRRVRELFFGEGSRLTVL.

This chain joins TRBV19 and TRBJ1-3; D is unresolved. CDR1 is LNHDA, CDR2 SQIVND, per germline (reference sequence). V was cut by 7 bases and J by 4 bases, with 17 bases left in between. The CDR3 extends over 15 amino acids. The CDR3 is CASTPASGLGNTIYF. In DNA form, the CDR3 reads TGTGCCAGTACCCCTGCGTCGGGTTTAGGAAACACCATATATTTT.

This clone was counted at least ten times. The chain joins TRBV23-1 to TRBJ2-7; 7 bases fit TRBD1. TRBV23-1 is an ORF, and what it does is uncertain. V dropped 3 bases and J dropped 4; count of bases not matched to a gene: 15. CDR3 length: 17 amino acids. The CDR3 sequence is CASSHQTGVTESYEQYF. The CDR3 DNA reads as TGCGCCAGCAGTCACCAAACAGGGGTCACAGAGAGTTACGAGCAGTACTTC.

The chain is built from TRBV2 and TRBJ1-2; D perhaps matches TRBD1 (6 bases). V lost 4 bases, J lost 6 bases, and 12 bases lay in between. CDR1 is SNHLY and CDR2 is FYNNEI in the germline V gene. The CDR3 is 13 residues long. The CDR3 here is CASSVGAEDGYTF. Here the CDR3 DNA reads TGTGCCAGCAGTGTGGGGGCAGAAGATGGCTACACCTTC.

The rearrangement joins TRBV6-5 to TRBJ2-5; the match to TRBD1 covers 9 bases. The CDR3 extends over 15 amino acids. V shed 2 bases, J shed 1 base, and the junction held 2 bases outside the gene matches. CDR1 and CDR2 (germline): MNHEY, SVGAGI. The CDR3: CASSYGTGSQETQYF. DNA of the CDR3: TGTGCCAGCAGTTACGGGACAGGGAGCCAAGAGACCCAGTACTTC.

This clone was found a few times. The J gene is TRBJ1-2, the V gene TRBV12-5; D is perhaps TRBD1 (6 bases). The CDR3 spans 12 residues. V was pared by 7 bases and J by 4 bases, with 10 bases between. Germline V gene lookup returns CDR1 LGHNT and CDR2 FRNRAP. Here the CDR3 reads CASAQGIYGYTF. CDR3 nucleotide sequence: TGTGCTAGTGCGCAGGGGATCTATGGCTACACCTTC.

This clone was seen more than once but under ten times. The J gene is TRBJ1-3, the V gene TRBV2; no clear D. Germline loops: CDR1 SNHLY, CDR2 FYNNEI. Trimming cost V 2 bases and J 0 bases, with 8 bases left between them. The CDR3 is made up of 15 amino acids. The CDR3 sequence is CASSEFSPSGNTIYF. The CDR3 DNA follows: TGTGCCAGCAGTGAATTTAGTCCCTCTGGAAACACCATATATTTT.

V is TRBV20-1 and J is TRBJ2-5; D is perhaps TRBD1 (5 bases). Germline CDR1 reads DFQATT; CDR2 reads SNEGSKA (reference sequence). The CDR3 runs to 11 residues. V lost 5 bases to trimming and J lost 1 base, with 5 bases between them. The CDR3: CSAGAQETQYF. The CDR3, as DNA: TGCAGTGCTGGGGCCCAAGAGACCCAGTACTTC.

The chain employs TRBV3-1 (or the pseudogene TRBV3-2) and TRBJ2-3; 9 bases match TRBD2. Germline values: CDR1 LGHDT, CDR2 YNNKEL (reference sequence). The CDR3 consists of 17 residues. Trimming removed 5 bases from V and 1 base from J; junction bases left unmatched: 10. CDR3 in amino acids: CASSAVAGGVGTDTQYF. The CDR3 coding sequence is TGTGCCAGCAGCGCGGTCGCGGGAGGGGTAGGCACAGATACGCAGTATTTT.

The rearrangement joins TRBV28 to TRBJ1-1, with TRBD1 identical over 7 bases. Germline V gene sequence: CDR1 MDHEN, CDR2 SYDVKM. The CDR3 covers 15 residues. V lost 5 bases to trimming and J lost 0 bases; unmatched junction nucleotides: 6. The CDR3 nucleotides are TGTGCCAGCAGTCCCACCGGGACAGTGAACACTGAAGCTTTCTTT. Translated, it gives CASSPTGTVNTEAFF.

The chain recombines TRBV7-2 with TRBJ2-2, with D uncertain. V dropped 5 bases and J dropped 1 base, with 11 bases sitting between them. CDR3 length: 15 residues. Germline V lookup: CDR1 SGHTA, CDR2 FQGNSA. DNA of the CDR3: TGTGCCAGCAGCCCGCGGCTCGGGAACACCGGGGAGCTGTTTTTT. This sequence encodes CASSPRLGNTGELFF.

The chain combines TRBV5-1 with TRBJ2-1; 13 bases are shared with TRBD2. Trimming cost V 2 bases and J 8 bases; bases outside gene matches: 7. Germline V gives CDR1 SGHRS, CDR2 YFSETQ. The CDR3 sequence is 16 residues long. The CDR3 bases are TGCGCCAGCAGCTTTAGGACTAGCGGGAGTGCCGATGAGCAGTTCTTC. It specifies CASSFRTSGSADEQFF.

CDR3 coding DNA: TGTGCCAGTAGTACAGGCGACGCCTCTGGAAACACCATATATTTT. It specifies CASSTGDASGNTIYF. J is TRBJ1-3 and V is TRBV19; no definite D call. The CDR3 length is 15 residues. The germline CDR1 and CDR2 sequences are LNHDA and SQIVND (reference sequence). V lost 4 bases and J 0 bases, leaving 10 bases between the germline ends.

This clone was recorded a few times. The CDR3 sequence is CTARRGGELFF. As DNA, the CDR3 is TGCACCGCCAGGAGGGGCGGGGAGCTGTTTTTT. V and J are TRBV29-1 and TRBJ2-2; perhaps TRBD2 as D (6 bases). Germline-derived CDR1 and CDR2 are SQVTM and ANQGSEA. CDR3 length: 11 residues.

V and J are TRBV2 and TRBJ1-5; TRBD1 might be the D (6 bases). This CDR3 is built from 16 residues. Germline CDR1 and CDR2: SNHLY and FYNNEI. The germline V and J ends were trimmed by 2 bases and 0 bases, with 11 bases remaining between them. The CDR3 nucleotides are TGTGCCAGCAGTGAATGGGGGGGCGTTAGCAATCAGCCCCAGCATTTT. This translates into CASSEWGGVSNQPQHF.

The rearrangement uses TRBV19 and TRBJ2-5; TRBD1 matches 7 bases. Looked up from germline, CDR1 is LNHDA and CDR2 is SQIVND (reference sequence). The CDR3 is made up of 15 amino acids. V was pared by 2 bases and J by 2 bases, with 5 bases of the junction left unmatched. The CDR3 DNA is TGTGCCAGTAGTATACCGGGGACAGAGCAAGAGACCCAGTACTTC. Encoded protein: CASSIPGTEQETQYF.

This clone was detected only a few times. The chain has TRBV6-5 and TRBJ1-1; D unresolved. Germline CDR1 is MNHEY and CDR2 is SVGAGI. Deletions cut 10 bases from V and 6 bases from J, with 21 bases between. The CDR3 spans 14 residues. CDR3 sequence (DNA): TGTGCCATCCTGATCCCCATCTCAGGCGCTGAAGCTTTCTTT. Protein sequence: CAILIPISGAEAFF.